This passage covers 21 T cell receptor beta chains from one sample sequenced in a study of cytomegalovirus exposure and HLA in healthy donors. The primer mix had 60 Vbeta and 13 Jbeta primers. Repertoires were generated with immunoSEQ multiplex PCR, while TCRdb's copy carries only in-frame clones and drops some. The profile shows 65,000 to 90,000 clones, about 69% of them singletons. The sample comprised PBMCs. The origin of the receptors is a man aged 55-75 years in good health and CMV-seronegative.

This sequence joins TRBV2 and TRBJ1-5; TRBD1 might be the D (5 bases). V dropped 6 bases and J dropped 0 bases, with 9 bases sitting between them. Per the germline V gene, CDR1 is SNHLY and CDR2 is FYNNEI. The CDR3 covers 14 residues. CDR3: CASRGGYSNQPQHF. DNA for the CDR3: TGTGCCAGCAGGGGGGGGTATAGCAATCAGCCCCAGCATTTT.

CDR3 loop: CATSRDGSARAQYF. CDR3 bases: TGTGCCACCAGCAGAGATGGATCTGCTCGGGCCCAGTACTTC. The gene calls are TRBV15 and TRBJ2-5; D uncertain. The germline V and J ends were trimmed by 0 bases and 9 bases, with 14 bases remaining between them. The CDR3 covers 14 residues. Germline-derived CDR1 and CDR2 are LNHNV and YYDKDF (reference sequence).

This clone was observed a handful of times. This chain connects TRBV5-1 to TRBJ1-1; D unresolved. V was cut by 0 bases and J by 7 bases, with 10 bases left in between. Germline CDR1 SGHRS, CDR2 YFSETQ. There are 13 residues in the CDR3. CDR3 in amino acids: CASSLGAHGEAFF. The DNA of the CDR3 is TGCGCCAGCAGCTTGGGGGCTCACGGTGAAGCTTTCTTT.

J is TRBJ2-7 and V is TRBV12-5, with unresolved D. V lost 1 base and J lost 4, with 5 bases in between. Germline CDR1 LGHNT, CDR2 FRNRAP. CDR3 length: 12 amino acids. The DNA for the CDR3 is TGTGCTAGTGGTTTGGAAGAGTACGAGCAGTACTTC. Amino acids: CASGLEEYEQYF.

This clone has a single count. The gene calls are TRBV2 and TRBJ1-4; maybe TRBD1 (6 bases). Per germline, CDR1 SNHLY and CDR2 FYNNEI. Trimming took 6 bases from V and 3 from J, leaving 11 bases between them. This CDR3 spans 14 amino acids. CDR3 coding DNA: TGTGCCAGCAGCCGCAGGGGTTCTAATGAAAAACTGTTTTTT. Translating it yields CASSRRGSNEKLFF. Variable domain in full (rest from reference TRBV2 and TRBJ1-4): EPEVTQTPSHQVTQMGQEVILRCVPISNHLYFYWYRQILGQKVEFLVSFYNNEISEKSEIFDDQFSVERPDGSNFTLKIRSTKLEDSAMYFCASSRRGSNEKLFFGSGTQLSVL.

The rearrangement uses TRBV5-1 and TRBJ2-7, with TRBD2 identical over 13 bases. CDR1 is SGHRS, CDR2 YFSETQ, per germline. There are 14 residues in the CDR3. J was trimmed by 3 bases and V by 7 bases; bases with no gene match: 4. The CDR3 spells CASCRTSGGYEQYF. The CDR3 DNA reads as TGCGCCAGCTGCCGGACTAGCGGGGGCTACGAGCAGTACTTC.

The CDR3, as DNA: TGTGCCAGCAGCAACCCCCTAGCGGGGGGCAGATTCGAGACAGATACGCAGTATTTT. The encoded protein is CASSNPLAGGRFETDTQYF. This chain links TRBV14 with TRBJ2-3; 11 nucleotides match TRBD2. V lost 5 bases, J lost 3 bases, and 16 bases stayed unmatched. The CDR3 extends over 19 amino acids. Germline V gene sequence: CDR1 SGHDN, CDR2 FVKESK.

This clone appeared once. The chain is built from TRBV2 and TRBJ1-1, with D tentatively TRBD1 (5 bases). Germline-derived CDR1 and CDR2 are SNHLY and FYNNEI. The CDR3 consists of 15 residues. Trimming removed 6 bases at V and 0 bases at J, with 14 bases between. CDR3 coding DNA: TGTGCCAGCAGGGCTCGCGGGGGTATGAACACTGAAGCTTTCTTT. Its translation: CASRARGGMNTEAFF.

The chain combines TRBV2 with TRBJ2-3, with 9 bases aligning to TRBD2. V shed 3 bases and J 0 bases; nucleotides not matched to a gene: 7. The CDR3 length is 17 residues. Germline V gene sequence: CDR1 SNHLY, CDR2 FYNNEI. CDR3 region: CASSEDSSGASTDTQYF. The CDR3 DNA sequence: TGTGCCAGCAGTGAGGATTCTAGCGGGGCCAGCACAGATACGCAGTATTTT.

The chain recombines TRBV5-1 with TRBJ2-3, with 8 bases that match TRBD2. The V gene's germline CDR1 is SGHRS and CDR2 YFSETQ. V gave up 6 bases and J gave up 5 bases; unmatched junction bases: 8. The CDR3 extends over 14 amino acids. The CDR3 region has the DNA TGCGCCAGCAAGCTGGAGGCGGGGGGAGATACGCAGTATTTT. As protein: CASKLEAGGDTQYF.

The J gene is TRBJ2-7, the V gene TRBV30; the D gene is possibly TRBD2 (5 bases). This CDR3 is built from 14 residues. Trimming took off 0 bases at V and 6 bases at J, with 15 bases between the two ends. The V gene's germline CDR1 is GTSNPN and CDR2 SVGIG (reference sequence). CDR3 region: CAWSVQRGFSEQYF. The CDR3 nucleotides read TGTGCCTGGAGTGTACAACGGGGATTCTCCGAGCAGTACTTC.

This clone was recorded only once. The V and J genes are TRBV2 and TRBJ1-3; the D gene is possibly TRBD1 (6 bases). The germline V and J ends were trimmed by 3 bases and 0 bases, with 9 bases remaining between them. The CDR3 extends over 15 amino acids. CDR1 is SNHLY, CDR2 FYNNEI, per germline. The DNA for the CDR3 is TGTGCCAGCAGTGAGTGGGGGCCCTCTGGAAACACCATATATTTT. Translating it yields CASSEWGPSGNTIYF.

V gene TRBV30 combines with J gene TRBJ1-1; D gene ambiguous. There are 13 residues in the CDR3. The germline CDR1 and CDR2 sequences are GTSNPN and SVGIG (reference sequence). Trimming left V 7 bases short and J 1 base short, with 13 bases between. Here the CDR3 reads CASHRDWNTEAFF. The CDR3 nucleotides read TGTGCCTCCCACCGCGACTGGAACACTGAAGCTTTCTTT.

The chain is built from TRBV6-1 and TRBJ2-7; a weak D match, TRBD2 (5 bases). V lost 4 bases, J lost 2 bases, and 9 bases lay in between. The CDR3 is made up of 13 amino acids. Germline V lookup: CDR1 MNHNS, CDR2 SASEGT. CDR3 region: CASSGTGTYEQYF. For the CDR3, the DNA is TGTGCCAGCAGTGGGACGGGAACCTACGAGCAGTACTTC.

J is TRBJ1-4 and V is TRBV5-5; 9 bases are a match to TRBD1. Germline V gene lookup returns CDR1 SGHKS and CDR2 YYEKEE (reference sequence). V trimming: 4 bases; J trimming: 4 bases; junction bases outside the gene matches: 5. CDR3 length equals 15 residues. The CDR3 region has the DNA TGTGCCAGCAGCATAGACAGGGGGAATAATGAAAAACTGTTTTTT. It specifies CASSIDRGNNEKLFF.

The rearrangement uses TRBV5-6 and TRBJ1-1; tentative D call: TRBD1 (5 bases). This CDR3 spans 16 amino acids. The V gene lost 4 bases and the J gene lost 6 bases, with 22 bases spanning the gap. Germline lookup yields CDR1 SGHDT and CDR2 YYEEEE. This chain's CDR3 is CASSDQIIGGGAEAFF. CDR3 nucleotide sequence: TGTGCCAGCAGCGACCAAATTATTGGGGGAGGCGCTGAAGCTTTCTTT.

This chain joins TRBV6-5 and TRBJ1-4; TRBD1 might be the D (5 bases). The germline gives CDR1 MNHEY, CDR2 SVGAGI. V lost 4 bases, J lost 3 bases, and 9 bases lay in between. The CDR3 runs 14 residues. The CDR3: CASSLSRANEKLFF. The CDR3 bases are TGTGCCAGCAGTTTATCCAGGGCTAATGAAAAACTGTTTTTT.

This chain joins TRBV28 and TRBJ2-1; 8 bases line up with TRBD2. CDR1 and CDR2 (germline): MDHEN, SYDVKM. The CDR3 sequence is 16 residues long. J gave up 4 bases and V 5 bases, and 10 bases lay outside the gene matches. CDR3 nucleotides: TGTGCCAGCAGTCCTCCGGGTAGCGGGGATTACAATGAGCAGTTCTTC. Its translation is CASSPPGSGDYNEQFF.

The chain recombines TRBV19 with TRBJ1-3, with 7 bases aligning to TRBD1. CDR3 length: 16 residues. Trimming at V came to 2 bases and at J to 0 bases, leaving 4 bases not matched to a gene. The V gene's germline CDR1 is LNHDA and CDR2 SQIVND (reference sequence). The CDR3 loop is CASSIWTGDSGNTIYF. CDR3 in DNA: TGTGCCAGTAGTATATGGACAGGCGACTCTGGAAACACCATATATTTT. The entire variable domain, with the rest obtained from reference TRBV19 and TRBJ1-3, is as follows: DGGITQSPKYLFRKEGQNVTLSCEQNLNHDAMYWYRQDPGQGLRLIYYSQIVNDFQKGDIAEGYSVSREKKESFPLTVTSAQKNPTAFYLCASSIWTGDSGNTIYFGEGSWLTVV.

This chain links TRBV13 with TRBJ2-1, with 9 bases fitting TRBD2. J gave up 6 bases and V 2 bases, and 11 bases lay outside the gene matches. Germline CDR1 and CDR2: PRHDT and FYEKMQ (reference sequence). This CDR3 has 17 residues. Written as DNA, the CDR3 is TGTGCCAGCAGCTTATTCGTTCGGCTAGCGGGGTTCAATGAGCAGTTCTTC. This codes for CASSLFVRLAGFNEQFF.

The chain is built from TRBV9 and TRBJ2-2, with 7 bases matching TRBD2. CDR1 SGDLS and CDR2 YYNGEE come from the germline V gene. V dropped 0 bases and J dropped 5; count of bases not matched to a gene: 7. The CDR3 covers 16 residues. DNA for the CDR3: TGTGCCAGCAGCGTAGGTTTGGCTAGCGGAACCGGGGAGCTGTTTTTT. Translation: CASSVGLASGTGELFF.